This T cell receptor beta chain derives from a study of PD-1 blockade in classical Hodgkin lymphoma. Whole-study results and caveats: Whatever underlies the repertoire differences (possibly disease activity or prior therapy) remains undefined. In newly diagnosed patients, baseline TCR diversity was reportedly below that of healthy donors.

Autologous stem cell transplantation was followed by relapse in every patient, and brentuximab vedotin exposure varied. This clone was seen more than once but under ten times. Its matching antigen is unknown. CDR3 length: 15 amino acids. The germline V gene encodes CDR1 SGDLS and CDR2 YYNGEE. V was pared by 0 bases and J by 3 bases, with 10 bases between. Repertoires were generated with immunoSEQ multiplex PCR, while TCRdb's copy carries only in-frame clones and drops some. Seen here are about 14,000 clones, roughly 80% observed once, and the top ten hold about 24%. The material sequenced was peripheral blood mononuclear cells (PBMCs), taken at baseline. This chain uses TRBV9 with TRBJ1-3; possibly TRBD1 for D (6 bases). The clonotype was recovered from a human donor with classical Hodgkin lymphoma. The CDR3 spells CASSVDGRGGNTIYF. CDR3 coding DNA: TGTGCCAGCAGCGTAGACGGCAGGGGTGGAAACACCATATATTTT.